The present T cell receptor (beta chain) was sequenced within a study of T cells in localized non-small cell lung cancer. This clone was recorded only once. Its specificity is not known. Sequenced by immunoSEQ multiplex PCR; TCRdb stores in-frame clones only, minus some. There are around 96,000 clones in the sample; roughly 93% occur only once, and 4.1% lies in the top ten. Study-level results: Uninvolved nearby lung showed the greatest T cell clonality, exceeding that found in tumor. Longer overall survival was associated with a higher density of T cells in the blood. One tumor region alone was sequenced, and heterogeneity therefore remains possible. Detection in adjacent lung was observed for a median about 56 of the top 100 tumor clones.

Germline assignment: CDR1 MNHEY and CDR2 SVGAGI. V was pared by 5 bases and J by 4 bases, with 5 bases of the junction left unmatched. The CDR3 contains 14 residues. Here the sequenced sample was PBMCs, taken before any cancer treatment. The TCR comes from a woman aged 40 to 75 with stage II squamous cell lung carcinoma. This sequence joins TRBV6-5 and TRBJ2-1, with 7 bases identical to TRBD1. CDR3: CASSTRTGYNEQFF. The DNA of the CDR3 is TGTGCCAGCAGTACGCGGACAGGTTACAATGAGCAGTTCTTC.